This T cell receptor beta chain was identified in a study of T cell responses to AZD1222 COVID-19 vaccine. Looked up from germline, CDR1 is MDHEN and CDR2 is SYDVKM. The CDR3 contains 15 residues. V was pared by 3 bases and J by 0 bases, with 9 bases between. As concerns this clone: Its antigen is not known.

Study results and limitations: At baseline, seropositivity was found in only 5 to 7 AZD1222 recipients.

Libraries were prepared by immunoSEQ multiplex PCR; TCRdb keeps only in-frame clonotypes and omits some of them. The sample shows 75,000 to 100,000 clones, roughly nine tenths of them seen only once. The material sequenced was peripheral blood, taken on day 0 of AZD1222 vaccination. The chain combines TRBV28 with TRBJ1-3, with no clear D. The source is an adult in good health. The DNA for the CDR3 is TGTGCCAGCAGTTTCGGTCCGAGCTCTGGAAACACCATATATTTT. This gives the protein CASSFGPSSGNTIYF. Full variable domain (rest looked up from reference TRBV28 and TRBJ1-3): DVKVTQSSRYLVKRTGEKVFLECVQDMDHENMFWYRQDPGLGLRLIYFSYDVKMKEKGDIPEGYSVSREKKERFSLILESASTNQTSMYLCASSFGPSSGNTIYFGEGSWLTVV.